The following is a T cell receptor beta chain sequence with its context. The target antigen is unknown. This sample was included in a study of shared clonotypes between healthy human individuals. Regarding the study as a whole: Sampling used blood alone; tissue repertoires probably differ.

This CDR3 is built from 11 residues. Germline V gene data show CDR1 as MDHEN and CDR2 as SYDVKM. V trimming: 7 bases; J trimming: 15 bases; junction bases outside the gene matches: 7. Sorted-subset replicate PCR reactions were performed with about 200 ng DNA, corresponding to 25,000 to 35,000 T cell genomes. Libraries were prepared by immunoSEQ multiplex PCR; TCRdb keeps only in-frame clonotypes and omits some of them. The sample shows approximately 2.5 million clones, 80% to 95% of them seen only once. The chain employs TRBV28 and TRBJ2-1, with TRBD2 identical over 9 bases. The clonotype originates from a man between 18 and 29 years old in good health. Some clones in this sample may be carry-over from other donors' samples. The sample was naive CD4+ T cells from PBMCs. Subset of the sample: CD45RA+ positively selected. The CDR3 DNA reads TGTGCCAGCATGGGAGCGGGAGGTATGTTCTTC. It codes for CASMGAGGMFF.